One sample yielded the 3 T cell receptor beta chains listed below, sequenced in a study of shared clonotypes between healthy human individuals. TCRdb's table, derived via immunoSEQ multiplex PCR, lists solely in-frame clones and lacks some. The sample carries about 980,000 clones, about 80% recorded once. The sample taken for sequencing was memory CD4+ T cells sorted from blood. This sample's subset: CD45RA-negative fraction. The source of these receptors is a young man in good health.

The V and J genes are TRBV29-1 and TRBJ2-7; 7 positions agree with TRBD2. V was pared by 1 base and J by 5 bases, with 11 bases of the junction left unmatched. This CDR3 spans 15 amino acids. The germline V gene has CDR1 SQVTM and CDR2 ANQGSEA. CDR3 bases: TGCAGCGTTGAAGTCGCTAGCGGAGGGAGGGACGAGCAGTACTTC. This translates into CSVEVASGGRDEQYF.

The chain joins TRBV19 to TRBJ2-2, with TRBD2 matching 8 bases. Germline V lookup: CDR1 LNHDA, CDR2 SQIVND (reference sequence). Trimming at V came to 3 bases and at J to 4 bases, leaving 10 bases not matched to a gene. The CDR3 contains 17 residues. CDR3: CASSMPRGGHGTGELFF. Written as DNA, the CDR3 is TGTGCCAGTAGTATGCCACGGGGGGGCCACGGCACCGGGGAGCTGTTTTTT.

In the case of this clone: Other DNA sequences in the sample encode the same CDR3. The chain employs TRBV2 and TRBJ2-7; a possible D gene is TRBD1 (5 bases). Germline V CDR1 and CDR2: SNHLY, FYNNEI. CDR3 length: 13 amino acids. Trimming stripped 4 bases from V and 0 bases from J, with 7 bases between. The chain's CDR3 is CASSGQSSYEQYF. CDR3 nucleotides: TGTGCCAGCAGTGGACAGAGCTCCTACGAGCAGTACTTC.